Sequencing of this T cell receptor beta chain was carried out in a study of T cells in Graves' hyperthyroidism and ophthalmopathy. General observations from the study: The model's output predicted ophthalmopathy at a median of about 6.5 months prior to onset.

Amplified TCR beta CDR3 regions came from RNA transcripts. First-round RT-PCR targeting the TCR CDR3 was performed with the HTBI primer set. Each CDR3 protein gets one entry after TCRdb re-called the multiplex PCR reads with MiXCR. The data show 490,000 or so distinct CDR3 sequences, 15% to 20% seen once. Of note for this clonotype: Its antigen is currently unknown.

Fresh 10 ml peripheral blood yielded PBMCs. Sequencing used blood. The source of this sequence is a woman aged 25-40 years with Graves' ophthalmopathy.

The CDR3 sequence: CATSDDRQGVYEQYF. DNA of the CDR3: TGTGCCACCAGTGACGACAGACAGGGGGTCTACGAGCAGTACTTC. V usage is TRBV24-1 and J usage is TRBJ2-7, with 9 bases fitting TRBD1. The CDR3 has 15 residues. Germline assignment: CDR1 KGHDR and CDR2 SFDVKD. After removal of 4 bases from V and 3 bases from J, the junction contained 6 bases not matched to a gene.